These 6 T cell receptor beta chains came from one sample sequenced in a study of CD8+CD57+ T cells in acquired aplastic anemia. Sequencing was done on patients that had shown CD8+CD57+ cell expansion by flow cytometry. Genomic DNA, the template, was used for profiling of the TCR beta VDJ and CDR3. TCRdb reprocessed the reads with MiXCR, giving one entry per CDR3 protein. The sample carries 150,000 to 200,000 distinct CDR3 sequences, approximately 48% recorded once. The sample taken for sequencing was sorted CD4+, CD8+, or CD8+CD57+ T cells (not recorded which) from PBMCs. Receptors originate from a human donor with aplastic anemia.

This clonotype has at least ten counts. The DNA of the CDR3 is TGTGCCAGCAGCTTGGAGGGGGCCAACTCACCCCTCCACTTT. Translation: CASSLEGANSPLHF. The chain has TRBV5-6 and TRBJ1-6, with 7 bases lining up with TRBD1. CDR3 length equals 14 residues. Looked up from germline, CDR1 is SGHDT and CDR2 is YYEEEE. V lost 0 bases, J lost 10 bases, and 4 bases stayed unmatched.

The V and J genes are TRBV15 and TRBJ2-7; 8 bases match TRBD1. V trimming: 3 bases; J trimming: 6 bases; junction bases outside the gene matches: 4. The length of the CDR3 is 13 residues. From germline, CDR1 is LNHNV and CDR2 YYDKDF (reference sequence). The CDR3 is CATSSQGATEQYF. The CDR3 coding sequence is TGTGCCACCAGCAGCCAGGGGGCAACCGAGCAGTACTTC.

This clonotype was seen only a few times. This chain uses TRBV6-1 with TRBJ1-3, with no clear D. Germline values: CDR1 MNHNS, CDR2 SASEGT. The CDR3 loop spans 17 amino acids. Trimming pared 4 bases from V and 0 bases from J, leaving 16 bases between. CDR3 DNA: TGTGCCAGCAGTGCAACCTTCTGGGTCGCCTCTGGAAACACCATATATTTT. Translating gives CASSATFWVASGNTIYF.

Turning to this clonotype: This sequence may be a read error, since a much larger clone differs from it by one base. The V gene is TRBV18, the J gene TRBJ1-6; no firm D call. There are 13 residues in the CDR3. V shed 3 bases and J shed 8 bases, with 8 bases lying between them. In germline, CDR1 is KGHSH, CDR2 LQKENI. The CDR3 loop is CASSPSWDSPLHF. The CDR3 bases are TGTGCCAGCTCACCCTCTTGGGATTCACCCCTCCACTTT.

This chain joins TRBV24-1 and TRBJ2-6; D gene ambiguous. Germline V gives CDR1 KGHDR, CDR2 SFDVKD. The CDR3 runs to 13 residues. Trimming shortened V by 3 bases and J by 4 bases, and 3 bases separated the two germline ends. CDR3 protein: CATSDPGANVLTF. CDR3 in DNA: TGTGCCACCAGTGATCCCGGGGCCAACGTCCTGACTTTC.

This clonotype has more than one count but fewer than ten. The chain is built from TRBV18 and TRBJ1-5; a possible D gene is TRBD1 (5 bases). This CDR3 contains 16 residues. The V end lost 0 bases, the J end lost 3 bases, and 12 bases lay between the germline ends. From germline, CDR1 is KGHSH and CDR2 LQKENI. In DNA, the CDR3 is TGTGCCAGCTCACCACCAGTCCAGGGAACCAATCAGCCCCAGCATTTT. This gives the protein CASSPPVQGTNQPQHF.